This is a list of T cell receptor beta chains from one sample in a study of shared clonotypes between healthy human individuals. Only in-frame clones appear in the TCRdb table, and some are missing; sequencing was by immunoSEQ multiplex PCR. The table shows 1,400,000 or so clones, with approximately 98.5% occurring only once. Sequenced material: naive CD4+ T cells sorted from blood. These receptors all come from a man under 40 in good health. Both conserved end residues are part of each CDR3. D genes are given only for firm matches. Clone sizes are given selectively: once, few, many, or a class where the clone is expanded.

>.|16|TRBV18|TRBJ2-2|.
TGTGCCAGCTCACCACCGGGGGGTATCAACACCGGGGAGCTGTTTTTT
CASSPPGGINTGELFF
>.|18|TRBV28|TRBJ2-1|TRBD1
TGTGCCAGCAGTCCCTGGACAGGGCTAGCCCACGGCCATAATGAGCAGTTCTTC
CASSPWTGLAHGHNEQFF
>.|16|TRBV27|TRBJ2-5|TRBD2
TGTGCCAGCAGTTTATGGGGTAGCGGGAGGGTAGAGACCCAGTACTTC
CASSLWGSGRVETQYF
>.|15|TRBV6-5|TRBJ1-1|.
TGTGCCAGCACCAACTTACCCCTCAGGGGCCCTGAAGCTTTCTTT
CASTNLPLRGPEAFF
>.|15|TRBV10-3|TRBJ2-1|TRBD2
TGTGCCATCAGTCTTACTAGCGGGGTTTACAATGAGCAGTTCTTC
CAISLTSGVYNEQFF
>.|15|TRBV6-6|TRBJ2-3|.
TGTGCCAGCAGTTACGACGGGTCTAGCACAGATACGCAGTATTTT
CASSYDGSSTDTQYF
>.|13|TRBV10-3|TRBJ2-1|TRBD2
TGTGCCATCAGACCTAGCGGGGCCCATGAGCAGTTCTTC
CAIRPSGAHEQFF
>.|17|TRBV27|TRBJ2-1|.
TGTGCCAGCAGTTTATTGGCGGCAGCCCATCCCTACAATGAGCAGTTCTTC
CASSLLAAAHPYNEQFF
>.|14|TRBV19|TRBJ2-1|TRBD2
TGTGCCAGTAGTCCCGGACTAGTTAGGAATGAGCAGTTCTTC
CASSPGLVRNEQFF
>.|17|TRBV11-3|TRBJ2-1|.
TGTGCCAGCAGCCAATCCTTAGCGGAGGGAGCCTACAATGAGCAGTTCTTC
CASSQSLAEGAYNEQFF
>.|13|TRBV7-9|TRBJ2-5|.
TGTGCCAGCAGCTTAGGACAGAAAGAGACCCAGTACTTC
CASSLGQKETQYF
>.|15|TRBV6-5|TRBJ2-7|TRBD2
TGTGCCAGCAGAAAGGCCGCTAGCGGGACAGCCGAGCAGTACTTC
CASRKAASGTAEQYF
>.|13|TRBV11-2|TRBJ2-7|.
TGTGCCAGCAGCTTCTCCCGGAGTTACGAGCAGTACTTC
CASSFSRSYEQYF
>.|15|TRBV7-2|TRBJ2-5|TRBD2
TGTGCCAGCAGCCTGGGTCTAGCGGGCCAAGAGACCCAGTACTTC
CASSLGLAGQETQYF
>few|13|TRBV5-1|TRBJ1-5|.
TGCGCCAGCAGCTTGGAGGGGTATCAGCCCCAGCATTTT
CASSLEGYQPQHF
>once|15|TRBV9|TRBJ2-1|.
TGTGCCAGCAGCGTAGATCCGTCCTCCTACAATGAGCAGTTCTTC
CASSVDPSSYNEQFF
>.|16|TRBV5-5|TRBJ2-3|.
TGTGCCAGCAGCTTGGCCGGGACGTGGGGCACAGATACGCAGTATTTT
CASSLAGTWGTDTQYF
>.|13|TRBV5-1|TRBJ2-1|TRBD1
TGCGCCAGCAGCTTGGCCGAAGGGGGCCAGCAGTTCTTC
CASSLAEGGQQFF
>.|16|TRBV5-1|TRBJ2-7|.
TGCGCCAGCAGCTTGGAAGTCAGGACCACCCAGCGCGAGCAGTACTTC
CASSLEVRTTQREQYF
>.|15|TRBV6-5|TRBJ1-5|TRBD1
TGTGCCAGCAAGAGGACAGGGCTACTTGATCAGCCCCAGCATTTT
CASKRTGLLDQPQHF
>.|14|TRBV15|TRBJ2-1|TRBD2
TGTGCCACCAGCGAGGGGCGGGAGTACAATGAGCAGTTCTTC
CATSEGREYNEQFF
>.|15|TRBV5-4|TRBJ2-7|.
TGTGCCAGCAGCGACCGCCGGGACGGCTCCTACGAGCAGTACTTC
CASSDRRDGSYEQYF
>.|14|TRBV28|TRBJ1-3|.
TGTGCCAGCAGTTGGACATATTCTGGAAACACCATATATTTT
CASSWTYSGNTIYF
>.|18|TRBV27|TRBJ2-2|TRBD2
TGTGCCAGCAGTCCACCCTCTACGGGACTAGCGGGCTACGGGGAGCTGTTTTTT
CASSPPSTGLAGYGELFF
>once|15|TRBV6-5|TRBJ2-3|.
TGTGCCAGCAGAAGGGGGGACAGTGTCACAGATACGCAGTATTTT
CASRRGDSVTDTQYF
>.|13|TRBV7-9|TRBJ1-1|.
TGTGCCAGCAGCGGGCCGGTGGGCACTGAAGCTTTCTTT
CASSGPVGTEAFF
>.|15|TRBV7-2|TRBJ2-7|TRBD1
TGTGCCAGCAGCCCCGACAGGGGGTATTCCTACGAGCAGTACTTC
CASSPDRGYSYEQYF
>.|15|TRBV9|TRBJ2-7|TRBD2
TGTGCCAGCAGCTCCGAGGGCGGGAGAGTGGGCGAGCAGTACTTC
CASSSEGGRVGEQYF
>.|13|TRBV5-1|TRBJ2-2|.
TGCGCCAGCCGCGACCCAGGGTCCGGGGAGCTGTTTTTT
CASRDPGSGELFF
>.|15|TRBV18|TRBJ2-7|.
TGTGCCAGCTCACCACCCGGGGGCGCGGTATACGAGCAGTACTTC
CASSPPGGAVYEQYF
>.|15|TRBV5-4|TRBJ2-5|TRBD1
TGTGCCAGCAGCTTGGGGACAGGGGGCAGGGAGACCCAGTACTTC
CASSLGTGGRETQYF
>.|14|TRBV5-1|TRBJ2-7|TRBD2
TGCGCCAGCAGCTTCCTAGCGGGAGGAGACGAGCAGTACTTC
CASSFLAGGDEQYF
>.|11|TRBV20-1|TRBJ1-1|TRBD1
TGCAGCGTTGACAGGGAAACTGAAGCTTTCTTT
CSVDRETEAFF
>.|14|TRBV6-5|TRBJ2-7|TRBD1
TGTGCCAGCAATCCGGGACAGGGGTTCCACGAGCAGTACTTC
CASNPGQGFHEQYF
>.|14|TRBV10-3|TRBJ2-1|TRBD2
TGTGCCATCAGTTCAGCGGGAGGGCCGAGTGAGCAGTTCTTC
CAISSAGGPSEQFF
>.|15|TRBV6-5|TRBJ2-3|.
TGTGCCAGCAGTAAGACAGTCACTAGCACAGATACGCAGTATTTT
CASSKTVTSTDTQYF
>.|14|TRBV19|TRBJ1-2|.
TGTGCCGCGGAGGGGACACCAACTAACTATGGCTACACCTTC
CAAEGTPTNYGYTF
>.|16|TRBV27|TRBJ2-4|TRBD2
TGTGCCAGCAGTTTAAGATCGCGGGAGGGCAAAAACATTCAGTACTTC
CASSLRSREGKNIQYF
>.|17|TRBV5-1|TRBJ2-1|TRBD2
TGCGCCAGCAGCGAAATTACGGCTAGCGGGAGGGCCCGGGAGCAGTTCTTC
CASSEITASGRAREQFF
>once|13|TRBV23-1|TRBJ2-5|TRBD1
TGCGCCAGCAGTCAGGACAGGGTAGAGACCCAGTACTTC
CASSQDRVETQYF
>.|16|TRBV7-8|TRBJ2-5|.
TGTGCCAGCATCCGTAGGAGGGCGGTTGAGAAAGAGACCCAGTACTTC
CASIRRRAVEKETQYF
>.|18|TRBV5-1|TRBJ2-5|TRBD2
TGCGCCAGCAGCTTGGGACTAGCGGGGAGGTTGATCCAAGAGACCCAGTACTTC
CASSLGLAGRLIQETQYF
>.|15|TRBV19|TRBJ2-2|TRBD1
TGTGCCAGTAGTCCTCGGACAGGCAACACCGGGGAGCTGTTTTTT
CASSPRTGNTGELFF
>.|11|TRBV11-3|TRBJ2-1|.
TGTGCCAGCAGCTTAGAGGGTGAGCAGTTCTTC
CASSLEGEQFF
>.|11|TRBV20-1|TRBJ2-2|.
TGCAGTGCTAGAGACACCGGGGAGCTGTTTTTT
CSARDTGELFF
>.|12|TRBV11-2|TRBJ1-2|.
TGTGCCAGCAGCAAATCCCCCTATGGCTACACCTTC
CASSKSPYGYTF
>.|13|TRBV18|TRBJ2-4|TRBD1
TGTGCCAGCTCCCGGGACAGCAAAAACATTCAGTACTTC
CASSRDSKNIQYF
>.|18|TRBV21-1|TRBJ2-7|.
TGTGCCAGCAGCCTCTTTTCCTGGGACAGGGGACTCTCCTACGAGCAGTACTTC
CASSLFSWDRGLSYEQYF
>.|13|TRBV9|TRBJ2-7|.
TGTGCCAGCAGTTTAGGTTGGGGGTCCGAGCAGTACTTC
CASSLGWGSEQYF